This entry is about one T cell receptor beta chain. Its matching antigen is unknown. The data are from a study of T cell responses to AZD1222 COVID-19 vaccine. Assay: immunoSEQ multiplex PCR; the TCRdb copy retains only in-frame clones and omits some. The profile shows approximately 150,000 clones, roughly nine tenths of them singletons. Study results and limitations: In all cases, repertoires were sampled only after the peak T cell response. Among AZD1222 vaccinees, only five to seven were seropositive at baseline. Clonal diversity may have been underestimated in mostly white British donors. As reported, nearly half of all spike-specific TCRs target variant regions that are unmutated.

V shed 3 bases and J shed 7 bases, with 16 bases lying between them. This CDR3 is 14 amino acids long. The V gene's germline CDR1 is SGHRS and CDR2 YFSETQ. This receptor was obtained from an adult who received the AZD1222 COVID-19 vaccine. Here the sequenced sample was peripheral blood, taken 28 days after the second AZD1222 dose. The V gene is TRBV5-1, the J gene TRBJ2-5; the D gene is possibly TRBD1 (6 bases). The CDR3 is CASSSFQGKGTQYF. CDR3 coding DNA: TGCGCCAGCAGCTCATTTCAGGGGAAGGGGACCCAGTACTTC.